The 18 T cell receptor beta chains reported below all come from one sample, sequenced in a study of CD8 T cells in Susac syndrome. Random hexamers were used to reverse transcribe the RNA input (about 0.5 to 1 ug). TCRdb itself ran the immunoSEQ multiplex PCR reads through MiXCR, one entry per CDR3 protein. The sample contains 70,000 or so distinct CDR3 sequences, approximately 95% of which appear only once. Source material: CD8+ T cells from PBMCs. These receptors all stem from a human donor in good health.

V is TRBV25-1 and J is TRBJ2-2; D is perhaps TRBD2 (5 bases). Germline V CDR1 and CDR2: MGHDK, SYGVNS. The CDR3 sequence is 12 residues long. Between the trimmed V and J ends, which lost 5 bases and 5 bases, there was a span of 6 bases. The CDR3 nucleotides are TGTGCCAGCAGTAGCGGTACCGGGGAGCTGTTTTTT. It specifies CASSSGTGELFF.

This clonotype was counted between two and nine times. This chain uses TRBV27 with TRBJ1-1; possible D gene TRBD1, 5 bases. The germline V gene has CDR1 MNHEY and CDR2 SMNVEV (reference sequence). V was cut by 1 base and J by 7 bases, with 7 bases left in between. CDR3 length: 12 residues. As DNA, the CDR3 is TGTGCCAGCAGTTTATTGGGGGGTGAAGCTTTCTTT. This gives the protein CASSLLGGEAFF.

The CDR3 region has the DNA TGTGCCAGCAGCTTATACCCGCCCACACTAGCAGTCGACAATGAGCAGTTCTTC. Protein sequence: CASSLYPPTLAVDNEQFF. The chain employs TRBV7-3 and TRBJ2-1; tentatively, D is TRBD2 (6 bases). V lost 2 bases and J 5 bases, leaving 22 bases between the germline ends. The CDR3 is 18 residues long. Germline lookup yields CDR1 SGHTA and CDR2 FQGTGA. The full variable domain, its missing parts supplied by reference TRBV7-3 and TRBJ2-1, is GAGVSQTPSNKVTEKGKYVELRCDPISGHTALYWYRQSLGQGPEFLIYFQGTGAADDSGLPNDRFFAVRPEGSVSTLKIQRTERGDSAVYLCASSLYPPTLAVDNEQFFGPGTRLTVL.

The V call is TRBV7-9, the J call TRBJ1-2, with a weak D call TRBD1 (5 bases). This CDR3 spans 15 amino acids. V was pared by 1 base and J by 4 bases, with 13 bases between. Per the germline V gene, CDR1 is SEHNR and CDR2 is FQNEAQ (reference sequence). CDR3 in amino acids: CASSLGGRDSYGYTF. CDR3 nucleotides: TGTGCCAGCAGCTTAGGCGGCAGGGATTCCTATGGCTACACCTTC.

The chain carries TRBV29-1 and TRBJ2-3; weak D call: TRBD2 (6 bases). This CDR3 is built from 14 residues. CDR1 and CDR2 (germline): SQVTM, ANQGSEA. V dropped 6 bases and J dropped 1 base, with 14 bases sitting between them. The DNA for the CDR3 is TGCAGCGTGGGGGGTTGGATGGGCACAGATACGCAGTATTTT. It is translated as CSVGGWMGTDTQYF.

The chain links TRBV4-1 to TRBJ2-3; 8 nucleotides agree with TRBD2. The CDR3 contains 17 residues. CDR1 is MGHRA, CDR2 YSYEKL, per germline. V lost 4 bases, J lost 6 bases, and 15 bases stayed unmatched. The CDR3 reads CASSPLSTGGAADTQYF. The CDR3 nucleotides read TGCGCCAGCAGCCCCCTCTCGACCGGGGGGGCCGCTGATACGCAGTATTTT.

This chain joins TRBV4-2 and TRBJ2-5; 8 nucleotides match TRBD1. Per the germline V gene, CDR1 is LGHNA and CDR2 is YNFKEQ. Unmatched junction bases numbered 6, after V lost 2 bases and J lost 4 bases. The length of the CDR3 is 15 residues. This CDR3 is CASSQPTGATETQYF. CDR3 sequence (DNA): TGTGCCAGCAGCCAACCGACAGGGGCTACAGAGACCCAGTACTTC.

V gene TRBV5-1 combines with J gene TRBJ1-5; maybe TRBD1 (6 bases). Between the trimmed V and J ends, which lost 3 bases and 3 bases, there was a span of 7 bases. CDR1 and CDR2 from the germline V gene are SGHRS and YFSETQ. There are 13 residues in the CDR3. This CDR3 reads CASSWDTNQPQHF. For the CDR3, the DNA is TGCGCCAGCAGCTGGGACACCAATCAGCCCCAGCATTTT. Full variable domain (remainder filled in from reference TRBV5-1 and TRBJ1-5): KAGVTQTPRYLIKTRGQQVTLSCSPISGHRSVSWYQQTPGQGLQFLFEYFSETQRNKGNFPGRFSGRQFSNSRSEMNVSTLELGDSALYLCASSWDTNQPQHFGDGTRLSIL.

The chain is built from TRBV12-3 or TRBV12-4 and TRBJ1-1; no firm D call. Trimming shortened V by 6 bases and J by 4 bases, and 18 bases separated the two germline ends. CDR3 size: 15 residues. DNA for the CDR3: TGTGCCAGCAGGGATACTTGGCCTCCGGGCACTGAAGCTTTCTTT. Encoded protein: CASRDTWPPGTEAFF.

V usage is TRBV14 and J usage is TRBJ2-1; 7 nucleotides align to TRBD1. V lost 2 bases, J lost 7 bases, and 8 bases stayed unmatched. Germline CDR1 reads SGHDN; CDR2 reads FVKESK. The CDR3 runs to 15 residues. CDR3 protein: CASSQLTGSTNEQFF. The DNA of the CDR3 is TGTGCCAGCAGCCAACTGACAGGGTCAACGAATGAGCAGTTCTTC.

J is TRBJ2-3 and V is TRBV19, with D perhaps being TRBD1 or TRBD2 (5 bases each). Trimming removed 3 bases from V and 3 bases from J, with 13 bases in between. Germline CDR1 LNHDA, CDR2 SQIVND (reference sequence). This CDR3 comprises 15 residues. The CDR3 loop is CASSIGAGWTDTQYF. The CDR3 DNA sequence: TGTGCCAGTAGTATCGGGGCAGGGTGGACAGATACGCAGTATTTT.

The chain recombines TRBV6-2 or TRBV6-3 with TRBJ2-7; D ambiguous. The CDR3 contains 14 residues. Trimming left V 5 bases short and J 7 bases short, with 18 bases between. The germline CDR1 and CDR2 sequences are MNHEY and SVGEGT. The CDR3 DNA is TGTGCCAGCAGTCAAAGGTGGTTACGTGTTGAGCAGTACGTC. This gives the protein CASSQRWLRVEQYV.

The V gene is TRBV20-1, the J gene TRBJ2-1; D gene ambiguous. The CDR3 loop spans 13 amino acids. Between the trimmed V and J ends, which lost 3 bases and 3 bases, there was a span of 9 bases. Germline assignment: CDR1 DFQATT and CDR2 SNEGSKA (reference sequence). The CDR3 reads CSARSLGYNEQFF. In DNA form, the CDR3 reads TGCAGTGCTAGGAGTCTAGGCTACAATGAGCAGTTCTTC.

The CDR3 nucleotides read TGTGCCAGCATGGCACGGAGTGGCAATCAGCCCCAGCATTTT. Amino acids: CASMARSGNQPQHF. This chain uses TRBV6-2 or TRBV6-3 with TRBJ1-5; D remains unclear. In germline, CDR1 is MNHEY, CDR2 SVGEGT. The CDR3 is 14 residues long. Trimming pared 7 bases from V and 2 bases from J, leaving 12 bases between.

This chain uses TRBV5-1 with TRBJ2-1, with a weak D call TRBD1 (5 bases). The V and J ends lost 0 bases and 0 bases respectively, with 7 bases between them. The CDR3 length is 15 residues. Per germline, CDR1 SGHRS and CDR2 YFSETQ. The CDR3 nucleotides read TGCGCCAGCAGCTTGGGACAGCCCTCCTACAATGAGCAGTTCTTC. Translating it yields CASSLGQPSYNEQFF.

This rearrangement joins TRBV4-1 to TRBJ1-4, with D unclear. The CDR3 is 12 residues long. Trimming left V 3 bases short and J 8 bases short, with 7 bases between. Germline lookup yields CDR1 MGHRA and CDR2 YSYEKL. The CDR3 nucleotides are TGCGCCAGCAGCCAGATTCAGGAAAAACTGTTTTTT. Encoded protein: CASSQIQEKLFF.

V usage is TRBV28 and J usage is TRBJ2-7; the D gene is possibly TRBD1 (5 bases). This CDR3 comprises 11 residues. Trimming pared 5 bases from V and 3 bases from J, leaving 5 bases between. Per the germline V gene, CDR1 is MDHEN and CDR2 is SYDVKM. Written as DNA, the CDR3 is TGTGCCAGCAGTACAGGCTACGAGCAGTACTTC. This sequence encodes CASSTGYEQYF.

The V gene is TRBV10-3, the J gene TRBJ1-1; D is unresolved. Per the germline V gene, CDR1 is ENHRY and CDR2 is SYGVKD. Between the trimmed V and J ends, which lost 2 bases and 5 bases, there was a span of 9 bases. CDR3 size: 13 residues. The CDR3 sequence: CAISEEGGTEAFF. The CDR3 DNA is TGTGCCATCAGTGAGGAGGGAGGAACTGAAGCTTTCTTT.